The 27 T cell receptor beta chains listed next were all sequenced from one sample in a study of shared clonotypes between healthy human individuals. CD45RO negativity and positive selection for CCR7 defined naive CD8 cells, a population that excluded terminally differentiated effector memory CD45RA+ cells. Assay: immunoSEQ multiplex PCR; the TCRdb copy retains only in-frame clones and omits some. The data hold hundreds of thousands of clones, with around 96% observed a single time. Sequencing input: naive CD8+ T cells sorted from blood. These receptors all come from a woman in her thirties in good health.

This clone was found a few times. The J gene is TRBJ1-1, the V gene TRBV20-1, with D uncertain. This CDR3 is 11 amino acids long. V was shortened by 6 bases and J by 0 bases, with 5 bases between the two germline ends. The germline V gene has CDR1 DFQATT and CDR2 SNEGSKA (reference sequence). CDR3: CSATMNTEAFF. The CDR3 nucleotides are TGCAGTGCAACTATGAACACTGAAGCTTTCTTT.

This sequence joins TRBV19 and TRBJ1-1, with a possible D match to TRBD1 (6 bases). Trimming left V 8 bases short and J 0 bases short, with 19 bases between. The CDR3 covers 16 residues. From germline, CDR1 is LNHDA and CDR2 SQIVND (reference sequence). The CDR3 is CASGGQFAKLNTEAFF. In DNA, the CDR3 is TGTGCCAGTGGAGGACAGTTCGCCAAATTGAACACTGAAGCTTTCTTT.

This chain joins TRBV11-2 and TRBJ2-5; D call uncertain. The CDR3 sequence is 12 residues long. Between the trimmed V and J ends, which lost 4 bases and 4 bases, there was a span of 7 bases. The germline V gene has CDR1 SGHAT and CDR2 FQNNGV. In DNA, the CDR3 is TGTGCCAGCAGCTGGGCTCTAGAGACCCAGTACTTC. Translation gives CASSWALETQYF.

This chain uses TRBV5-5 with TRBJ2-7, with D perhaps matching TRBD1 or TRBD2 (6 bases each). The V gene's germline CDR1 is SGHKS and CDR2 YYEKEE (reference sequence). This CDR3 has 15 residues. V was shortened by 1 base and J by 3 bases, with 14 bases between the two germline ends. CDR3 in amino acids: CASSLWRGEDYEQYF. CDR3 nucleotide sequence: TGTGCCAGCAGCTTGTGGAGGGGGGAGGACTACGAGCAGTACTTC.

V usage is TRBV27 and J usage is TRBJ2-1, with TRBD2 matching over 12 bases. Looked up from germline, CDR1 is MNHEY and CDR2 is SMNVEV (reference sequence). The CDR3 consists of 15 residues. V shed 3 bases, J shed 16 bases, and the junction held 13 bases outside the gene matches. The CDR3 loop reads CASSFSTLAGGPQFF. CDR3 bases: TGTGCCAGCAGTTTCTCCACCCTAGCGGGAGGGCCCCAATTCTTC.

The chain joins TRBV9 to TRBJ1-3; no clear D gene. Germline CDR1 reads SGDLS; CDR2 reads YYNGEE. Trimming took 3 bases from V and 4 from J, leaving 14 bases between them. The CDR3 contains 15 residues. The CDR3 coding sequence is TGTGCCAGCAGCGGCCGCGCGCCGGGAGGAAACACCATATATTTT. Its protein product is CASSGRAPGGNTIYF.

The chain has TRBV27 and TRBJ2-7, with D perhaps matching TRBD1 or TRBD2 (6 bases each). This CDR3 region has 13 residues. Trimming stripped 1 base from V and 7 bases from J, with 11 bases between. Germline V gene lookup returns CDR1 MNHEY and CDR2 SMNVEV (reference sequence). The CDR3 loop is CASSLWGAKEQYF. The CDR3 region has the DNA TGTGCCAGCAGTTTATGGGGGGCGAAAGAGCAGTACTTC.

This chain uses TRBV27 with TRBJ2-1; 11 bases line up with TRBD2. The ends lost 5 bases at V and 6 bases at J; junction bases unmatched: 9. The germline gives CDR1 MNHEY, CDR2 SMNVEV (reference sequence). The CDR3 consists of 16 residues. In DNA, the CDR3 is TGTGCCAGCAGTATTGTAGCGGGAGGGCCAAGCAATGAGCAGTTCTTC. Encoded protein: CASSIVAGGPSNEQFF.

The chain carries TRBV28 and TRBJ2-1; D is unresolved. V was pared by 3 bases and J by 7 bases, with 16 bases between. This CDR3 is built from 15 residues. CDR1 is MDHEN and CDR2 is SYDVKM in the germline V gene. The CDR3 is CASSFSRNSDNEQFF. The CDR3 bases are TGTGCCAGCAGTTTTTCTCGCAACTCGGATAATGAGCAGTTCTTC.

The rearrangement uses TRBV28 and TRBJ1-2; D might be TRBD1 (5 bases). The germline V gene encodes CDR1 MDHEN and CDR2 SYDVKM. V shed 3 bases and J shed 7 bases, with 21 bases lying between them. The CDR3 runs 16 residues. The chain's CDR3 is CASSLFLAGKGTGYTF. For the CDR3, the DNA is TGTGCCAGCAGTTTGTTCTTGGCGGGGAAAGGGACTGGCTACACCTTC.

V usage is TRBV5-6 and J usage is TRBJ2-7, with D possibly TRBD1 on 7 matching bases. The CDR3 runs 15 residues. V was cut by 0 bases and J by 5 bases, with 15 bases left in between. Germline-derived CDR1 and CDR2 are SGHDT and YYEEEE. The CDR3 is CASSLGGQGGNEQYF. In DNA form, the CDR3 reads TGTGCCAGCAGCTTGGGAGGGCAGGGGGGCAACGAGCAGTACTTC.

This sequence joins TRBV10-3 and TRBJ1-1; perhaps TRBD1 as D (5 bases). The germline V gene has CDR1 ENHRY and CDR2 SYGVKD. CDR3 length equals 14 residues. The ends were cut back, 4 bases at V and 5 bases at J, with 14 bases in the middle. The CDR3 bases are TGTGCCATCAGTGGAGGGGTTTCGGGGACTGAAGCTTTCTTT. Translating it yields CAISGGVSGTEAFF.

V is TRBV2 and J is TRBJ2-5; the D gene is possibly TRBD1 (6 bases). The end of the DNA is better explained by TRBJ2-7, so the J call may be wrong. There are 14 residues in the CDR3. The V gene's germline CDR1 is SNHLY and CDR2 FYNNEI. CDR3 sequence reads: CASGGHTFSYEQYF. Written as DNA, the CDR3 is TGTGCCAGCGGGGGACATACGTTCTCCTACGAGCAGTACTTC.

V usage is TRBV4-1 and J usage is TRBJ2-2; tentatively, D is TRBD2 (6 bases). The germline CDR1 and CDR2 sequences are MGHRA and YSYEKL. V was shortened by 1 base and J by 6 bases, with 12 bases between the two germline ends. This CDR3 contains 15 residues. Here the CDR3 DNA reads TGCGCCAGCAGCCAAGGCGGGGCGCTAGCCGGGGAGCTGTTTTTT. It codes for CASSQGGALAGELFF.

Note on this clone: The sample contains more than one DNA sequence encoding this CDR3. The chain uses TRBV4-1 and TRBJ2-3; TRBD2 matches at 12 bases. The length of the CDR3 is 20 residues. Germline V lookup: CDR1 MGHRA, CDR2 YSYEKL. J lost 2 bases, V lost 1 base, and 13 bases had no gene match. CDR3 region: CASSQVRGLAGFNYTDTQYF. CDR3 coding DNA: TGCGCCAGCAGCCAAGTGAGAGGACTAGCGGGATTCAATTACACAGATACGCAGTATTTT.

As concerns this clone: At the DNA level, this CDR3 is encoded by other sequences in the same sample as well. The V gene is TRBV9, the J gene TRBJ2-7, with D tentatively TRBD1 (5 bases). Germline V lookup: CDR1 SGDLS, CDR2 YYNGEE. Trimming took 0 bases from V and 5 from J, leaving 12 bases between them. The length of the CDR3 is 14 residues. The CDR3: CASSVDGQGDEQYF. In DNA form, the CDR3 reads TGTGCCAGCAGCGTAGATGGGCAGGGCGACGAGCAGTACTTC.

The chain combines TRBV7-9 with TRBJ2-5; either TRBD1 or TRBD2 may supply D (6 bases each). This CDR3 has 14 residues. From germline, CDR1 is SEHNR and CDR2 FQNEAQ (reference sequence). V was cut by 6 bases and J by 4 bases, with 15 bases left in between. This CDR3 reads CASRIGGGGETQYF. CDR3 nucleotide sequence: TGTGCCAGCAGGATTGGTGGAGGGGGAGAGACCCAGTACTTC.

CDR3 DNA: TGCGCCAGCAGCTCCCGAGACCGGACAGGGTGGAAAGAGACCCAGTACTTC. This sequence encodes CASSSRDRTGWKETQYF. The chain joins TRBV5-1 to TRBJ2-5; 8 bases are a match to TRBD1. The V gene end was trimmed by 3 bases and the J gene end by 3 bases; junction bases not matched to a gene: 13. This CDR3 spans 17 amino acids. Germline loops: CDR1 SGHRS, CDR2 YFSETQ.

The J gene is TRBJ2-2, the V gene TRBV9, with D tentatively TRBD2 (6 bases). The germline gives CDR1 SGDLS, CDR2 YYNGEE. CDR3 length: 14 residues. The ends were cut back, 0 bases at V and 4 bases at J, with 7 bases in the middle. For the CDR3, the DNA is TGTGCCAGCAGCGTAGCGGGAGCCACCGGGGAGCTGTTTTTT. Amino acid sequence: CASSVAGATGELFF.

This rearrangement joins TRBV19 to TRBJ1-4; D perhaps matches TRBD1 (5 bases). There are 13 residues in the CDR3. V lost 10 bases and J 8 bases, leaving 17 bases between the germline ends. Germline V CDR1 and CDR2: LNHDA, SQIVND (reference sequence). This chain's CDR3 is CATDPGSGEKLFF. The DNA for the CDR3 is TGTGCCACGGACCCAGGGTCAGGGGAAAAACTGTTTTTT. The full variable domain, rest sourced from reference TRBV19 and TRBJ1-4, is DGGITQSPKYLFRKEGQNVTLSCEQNLNHDAMYWYRQDPGQGLRLIYYSQIVNDFQKGDIAEGYSVSREKKESFPLTVTSAQKNPTAFYLCATDPGSGEKLFFGSGTQLSVL.

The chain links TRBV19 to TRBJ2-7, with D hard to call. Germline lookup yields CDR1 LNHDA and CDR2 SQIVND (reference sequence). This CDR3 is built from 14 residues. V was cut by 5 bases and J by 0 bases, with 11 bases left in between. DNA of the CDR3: TGTGCCAGTAGTCCCGCCACGAGCTCCTACGAGCAGTACTTC. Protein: CASSPATSSYEQYF.

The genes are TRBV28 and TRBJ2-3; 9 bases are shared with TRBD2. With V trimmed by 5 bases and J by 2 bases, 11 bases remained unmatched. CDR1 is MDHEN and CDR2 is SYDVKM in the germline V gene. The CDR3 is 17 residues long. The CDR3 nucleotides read TGTGCCAGCAGTCTCTTCGGCGGGAGGGACCCCACAGATACGCAGTATTTT. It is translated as CASSLFGGRDPTDTQYF. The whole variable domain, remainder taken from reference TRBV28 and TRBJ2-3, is DVKVTQSSRYLVKRTGEKVFLECVQDMDHENMFWYRQDPGLGLRLIYFSYDVKMKEKGDIPEGYSVSREKKERFSLILESASTNQTSMYLCASSLFGGRDPTDTQYFGPGTRLTVL.

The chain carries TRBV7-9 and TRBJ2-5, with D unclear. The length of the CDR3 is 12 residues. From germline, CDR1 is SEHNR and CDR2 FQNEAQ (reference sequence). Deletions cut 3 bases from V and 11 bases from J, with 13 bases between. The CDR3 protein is CASSLGSQEQYF. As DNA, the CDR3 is TGTGCCAGCAGCTTGGGCAGCCAAGAGCAGTACTTC.

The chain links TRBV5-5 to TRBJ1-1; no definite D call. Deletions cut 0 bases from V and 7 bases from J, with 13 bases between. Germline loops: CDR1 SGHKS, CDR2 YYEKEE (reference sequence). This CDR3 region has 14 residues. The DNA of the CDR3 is TGTGCCAGCAGCTTGGGACCCCTTCATGGTGAAGCTTTCTTT. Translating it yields CASSLGPLHGEAFF.

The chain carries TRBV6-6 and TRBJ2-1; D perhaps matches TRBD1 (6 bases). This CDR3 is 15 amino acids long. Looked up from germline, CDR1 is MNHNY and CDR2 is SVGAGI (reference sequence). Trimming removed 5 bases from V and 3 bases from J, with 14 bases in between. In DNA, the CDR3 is TGTGCCAGCAGTCCTAGACAGGACCTCTACAATGAGCAGTTCTTC. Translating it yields CASSPRQDLYNEQFF.

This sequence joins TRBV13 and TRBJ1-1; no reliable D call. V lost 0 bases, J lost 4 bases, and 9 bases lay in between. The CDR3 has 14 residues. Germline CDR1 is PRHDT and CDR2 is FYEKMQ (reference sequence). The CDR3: CASSLGGKSTEAFF. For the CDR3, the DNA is TGTGCCAGCAGCTTAGGTGGTAAGAGCACTGAAGCTTTCTTT.

The CDR3 nucleotides are TGCGCCAGCAGCCCGGACAGGGGCCCTGGAAACACCATATATTTT. Protein product: CASSPDRGPGNTIYF. The chain is built from TRBV5-1 and TRBJ1-3; 9 nucleotides match TRBD1. In germline, CDR1 is SGHRS, CDR2 YFSETQ. The V segment lost 4 bases and the J segment 2 bases; nucleotides outside the gene matches: 4. The CDR3 has 15 amino acids.